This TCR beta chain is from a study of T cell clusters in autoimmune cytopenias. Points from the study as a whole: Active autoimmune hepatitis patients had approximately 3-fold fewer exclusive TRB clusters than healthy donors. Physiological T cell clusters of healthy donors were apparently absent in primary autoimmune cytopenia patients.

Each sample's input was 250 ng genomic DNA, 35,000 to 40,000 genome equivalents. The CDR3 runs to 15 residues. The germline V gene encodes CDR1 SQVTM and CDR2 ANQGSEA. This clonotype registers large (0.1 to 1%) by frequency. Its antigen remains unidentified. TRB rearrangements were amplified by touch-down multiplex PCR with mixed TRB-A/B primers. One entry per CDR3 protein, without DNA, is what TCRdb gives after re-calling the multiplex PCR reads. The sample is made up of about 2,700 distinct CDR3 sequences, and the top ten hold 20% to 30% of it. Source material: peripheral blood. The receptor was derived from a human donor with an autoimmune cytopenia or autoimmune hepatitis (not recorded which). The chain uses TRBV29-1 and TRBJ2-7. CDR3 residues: CSVGQFGSTFYEQYF.